What follows describes a single TCR beta chain. The data originate from a study of blood T cell repertoires in COVID-19. Study details: The origin of the acute and convalescent COVID-19 samples was the United States, Italy and Spain.

The V gene end was trimmed by 0 bases and the J gene end by 3 bases; junction bases not matched to a gene: 7. Germline lookup yields CDR1 SGHNT and CDR2 YYREEE (reference sequence). This CDR3 is 17 amino acids long. The data were produced by immunoSEQ multiplex PCR, yet TCRdb's version contains in-frame clones alone and is incomplete. In the table there are roughly 300,000 clones, 65% to 90% of which are singletons. Ages ranged from roughly 18 to 100 years, with residence in some 25 US areas. Clinical history reported by participants formed the basis on which cohorts were assigned. Two negative PCRs, clearance, or symptom resolution were required of recovered Cohort 3 donors.

The receptor's source is a man aged 25-45 years who had recovered from COVID-19. The sample consisted of PBMCs or T cells enriched from blood (not recorded which). The rearrangement uses TRBV5-4 and TRBJ1-4, with 8 bases identical to TRBD1. DNA for the CDR3: TGTGCCAGCAGCTTGGCGGCGACAGGGGTTGCTAATGAAAAACTGTTTTTT. This sequence encodes CASSLAATGVANEKLFF. Filled out from reference TRBV5-4 and TRBJ1-4, the complete variable domain reads ETGVTQSPTHLIKTRGQQVTLRCSSQSGHNTVSWYQQALGQGPQFIFQYYREEENGRGNFPPRFSGLQFPNYSSELNVNALELDDSALYLCASSLAATGVANEKLFFGSGTQLSVL.